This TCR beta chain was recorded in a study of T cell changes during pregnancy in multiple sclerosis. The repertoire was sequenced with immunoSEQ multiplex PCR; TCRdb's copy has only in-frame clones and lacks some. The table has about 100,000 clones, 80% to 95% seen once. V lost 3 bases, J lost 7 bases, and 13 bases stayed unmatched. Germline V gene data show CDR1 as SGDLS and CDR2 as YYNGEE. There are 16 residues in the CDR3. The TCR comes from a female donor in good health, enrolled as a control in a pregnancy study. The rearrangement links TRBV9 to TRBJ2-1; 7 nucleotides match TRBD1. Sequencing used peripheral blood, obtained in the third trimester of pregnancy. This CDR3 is CASSDRRQGTTNEQFF. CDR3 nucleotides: TGTGCCAGCAGCGATAGGAGACAGGGCACGACGAATGAGCAGTTCTTC.